The source of this T cell receptor (beta chain) is a study of CD8+CD57+ T cells in acquired aplastic anemia. Study details: 3.2 ug was the average amount of DNA from sorted CD4+ and CD8+ cells.

Individuals selected for sequencing had exhibited CD8+CD57+ cell expansion on flow cytometry. Each patient had severe acquired aplastic anemia. The sample holds many counts of this clonotype. Using genomic DNA as the template, TCR beta VDJ and CDR3 profiling was carried out. TCRdb re-called the reads through MiXCR, storing one row per CDR3 protein. The sample records 150,000 or so distinct CDR3 sequences, 47% being singletons. This CDR3 spans 12 amino acids. Germline V gene lookup returns CDR1 SGDLS and CDR2 YYNGEE. V gave up 4 bases and J gave up 4 bases, with 5 bases separating them. This sequence joins TRBV9 and TRBJ2-2; no definite D call. The sample was sorted CD4+, CD8+, or CD8+CD57+ T cells (not recorded which) from PBMCs. The receptor was isolated from a human donor with aplastic anemia. This chain's CDR3 is CASSLITGELFF. The CDR3 coding sequence is TGTGCCAGCAGCTTAATCACCGGGGAGCTGTTTTTT. Filled out from reference TRBV9 and TRBJ2-2, the complete variable domain reads DSGVTQTPKHLITATGQRVTLRCSPRSGDLSVYWYQQSLDQGLQFLIQYYNGEERAKGNILERFSAQQFPDLHSELNLSSLELGDSALYFCASSLITGELFFGEGSRLTVL.